The rows below give T cell receptor beta chains drawn from one sample of a study of beta chain features in type 1 diabetes. The protocol was immunoSEQ multiplex PCR, while the TCRdb copy is restricted to in-frame clones and leaves out a portion. The sample has fewer than 300,000 clones; about a fifth are singletons. What was sequenced was naive CD4+ T cells from blood. The receptors stem from a woman aged 40 to 50 with type 1 diabetes. Each CDR3 is given without its conserved first and last residue. A D gene is named only where the DNA matches it firmly. Clone sizes are given selectively: once, few, many, or a class where the clone is expanded.

CDR3 protein,clone size,J gene,D gene,V gene
ASSQGRQGTEAF,few,TRBJ1-1,NA,TRBV4-1
ASSLNYNNEQF,NA,TRBJ2-1,NA,TRBV11-3
ASSQDGREDYNEQF,NA,TRBJ2-1,TRBD2,TRBV4-1
ASSVVQGTYNEQF,NA,TRBJ2-1,NA,TRBV9
AWSGQGYEQY,NA,TRBJ2-7,TRBD1,TRBV30
ASRRSYGYT,few,TRBJ1-2,NA,TRBV28
ASSLVGGYEQY,few,TRBJ2-7,NA,TRBV28
SAILGAEAF,NA,TRBJ1-1,NA,TRBV20-1
SVAGLYEQY,NA,TRBJ2-7,NA,TRBV29-1
ASSLTANSYEQY,few,TRBJ2-7,NA,TRBV7-2
SVGRAPNNEQF,NA,TRBJ2-1,NA,TRBV29-1